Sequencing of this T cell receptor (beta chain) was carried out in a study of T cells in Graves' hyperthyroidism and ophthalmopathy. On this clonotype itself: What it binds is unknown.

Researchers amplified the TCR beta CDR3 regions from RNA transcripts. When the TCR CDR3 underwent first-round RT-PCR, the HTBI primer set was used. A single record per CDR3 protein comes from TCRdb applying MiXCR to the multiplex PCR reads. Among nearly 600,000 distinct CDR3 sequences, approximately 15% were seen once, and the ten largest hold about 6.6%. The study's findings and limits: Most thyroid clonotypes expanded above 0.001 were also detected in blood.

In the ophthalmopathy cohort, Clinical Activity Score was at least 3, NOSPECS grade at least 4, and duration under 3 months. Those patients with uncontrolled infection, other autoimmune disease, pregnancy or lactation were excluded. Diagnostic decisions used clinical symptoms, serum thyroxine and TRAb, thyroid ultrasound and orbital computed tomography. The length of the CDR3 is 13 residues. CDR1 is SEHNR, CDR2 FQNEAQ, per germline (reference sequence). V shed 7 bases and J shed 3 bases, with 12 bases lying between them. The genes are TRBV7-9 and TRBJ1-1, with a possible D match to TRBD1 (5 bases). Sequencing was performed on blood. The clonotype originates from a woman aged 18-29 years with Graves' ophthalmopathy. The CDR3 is CASNPGGYTEAFF. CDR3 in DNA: TGTGCCAGCAATCCGGGGGGGTACACTGAAGCTTTCTTT.